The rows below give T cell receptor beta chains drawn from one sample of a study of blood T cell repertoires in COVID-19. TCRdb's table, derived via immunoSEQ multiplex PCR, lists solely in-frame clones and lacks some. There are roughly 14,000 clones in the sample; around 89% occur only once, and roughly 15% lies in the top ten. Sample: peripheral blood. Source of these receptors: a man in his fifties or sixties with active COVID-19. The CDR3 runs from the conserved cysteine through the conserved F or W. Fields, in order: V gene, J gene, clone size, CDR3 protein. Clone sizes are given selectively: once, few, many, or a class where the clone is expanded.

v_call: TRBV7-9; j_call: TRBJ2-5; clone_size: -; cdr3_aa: CASSLRTDQETQYF
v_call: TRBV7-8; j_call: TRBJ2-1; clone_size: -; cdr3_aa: CASSLVQVVEQFF
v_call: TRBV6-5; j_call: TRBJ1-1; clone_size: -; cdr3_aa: CASSYRITAMNTEAFF
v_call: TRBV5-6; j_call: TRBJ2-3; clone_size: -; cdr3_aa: CASSLARSTDTQYF
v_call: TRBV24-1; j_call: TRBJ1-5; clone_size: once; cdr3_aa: CATSDGYGEQPQHF
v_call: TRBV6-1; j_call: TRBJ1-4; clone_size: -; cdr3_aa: CASSEGAGREKLFF
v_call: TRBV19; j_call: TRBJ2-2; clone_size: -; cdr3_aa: CASSSRQETNTGELFF
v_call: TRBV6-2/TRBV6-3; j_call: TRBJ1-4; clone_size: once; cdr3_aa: CASSSPRTANEKLFF
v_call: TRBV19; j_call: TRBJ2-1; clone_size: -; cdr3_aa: CASSITGTSGYNEQFF
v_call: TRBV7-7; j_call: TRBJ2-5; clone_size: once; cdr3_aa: CASSAGRLVSPKTQYF
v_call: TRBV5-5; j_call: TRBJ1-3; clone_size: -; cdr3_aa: CASSLQGAGNTIYF
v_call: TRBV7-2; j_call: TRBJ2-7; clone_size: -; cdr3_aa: CASSLGPSGLSYEQYF
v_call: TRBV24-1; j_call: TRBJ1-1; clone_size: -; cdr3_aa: CATSRGTAENTEAFF
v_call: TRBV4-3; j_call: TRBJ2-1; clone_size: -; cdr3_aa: CASSPLANPPNEQFF
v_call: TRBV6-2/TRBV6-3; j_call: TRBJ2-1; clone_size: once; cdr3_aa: CASSYSSDSGRFAYNEQFF
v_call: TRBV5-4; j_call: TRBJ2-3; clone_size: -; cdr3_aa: CASSLVGSTDTQYF
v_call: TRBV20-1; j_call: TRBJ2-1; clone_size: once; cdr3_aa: CSASPRLAGVMDEQFF
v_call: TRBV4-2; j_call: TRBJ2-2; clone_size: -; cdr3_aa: CASSQDGVYTGELFF
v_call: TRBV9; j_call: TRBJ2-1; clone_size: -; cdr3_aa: CASSVDLAGATSYNEQFF
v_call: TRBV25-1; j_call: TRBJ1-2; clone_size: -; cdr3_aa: CASGGGYGYTF
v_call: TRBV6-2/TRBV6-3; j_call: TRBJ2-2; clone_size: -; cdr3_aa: CASSDGTSGIYTGELFF
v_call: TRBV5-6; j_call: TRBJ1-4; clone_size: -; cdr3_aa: CASSSPGQFHEKLFF
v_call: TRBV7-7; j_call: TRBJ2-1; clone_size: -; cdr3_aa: CASSSGLAAYNEQFF
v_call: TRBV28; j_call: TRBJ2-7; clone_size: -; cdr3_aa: CASSRQLKKRWPYEQYF
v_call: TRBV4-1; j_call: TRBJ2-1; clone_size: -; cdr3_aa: CASSQDGLYEQFF
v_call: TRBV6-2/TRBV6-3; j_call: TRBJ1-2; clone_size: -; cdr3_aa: CASSYRQGAVGYGYTF
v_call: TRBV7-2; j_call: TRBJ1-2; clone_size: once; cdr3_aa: CASSWAGTGDGYTF
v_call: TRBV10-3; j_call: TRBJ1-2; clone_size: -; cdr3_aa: CAIRGTGGDYGYTF
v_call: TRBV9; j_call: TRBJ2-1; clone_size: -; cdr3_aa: CASSVSGTSYNEQFF
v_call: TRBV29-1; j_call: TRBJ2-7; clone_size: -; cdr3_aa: CSARTSGSYEQYF
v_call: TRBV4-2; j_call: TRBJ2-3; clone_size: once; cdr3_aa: CASRKALNTDTQYF
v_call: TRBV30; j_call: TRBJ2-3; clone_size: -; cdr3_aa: CAWSTQVEAQYF
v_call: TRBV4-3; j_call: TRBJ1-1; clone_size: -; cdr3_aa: CASSQETENTEAFF
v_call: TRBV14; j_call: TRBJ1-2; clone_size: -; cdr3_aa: CASSPLGGAGGYTF
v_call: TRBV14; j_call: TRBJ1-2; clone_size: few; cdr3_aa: CASSQGVAGRHYGYTF
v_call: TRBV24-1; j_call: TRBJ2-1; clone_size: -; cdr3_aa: CATSDMLADEQFF
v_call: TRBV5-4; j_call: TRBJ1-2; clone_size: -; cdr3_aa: CASTDRASYGYTF
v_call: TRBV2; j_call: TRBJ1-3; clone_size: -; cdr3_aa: CASTGVIRNTIYF
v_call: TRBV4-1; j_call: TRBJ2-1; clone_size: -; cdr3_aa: CASSQEGNPGGDEQFF
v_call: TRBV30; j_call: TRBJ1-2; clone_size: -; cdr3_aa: CAWSVQANYGYTF
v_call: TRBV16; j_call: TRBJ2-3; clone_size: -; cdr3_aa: CASSQSVPSPTDTQYF
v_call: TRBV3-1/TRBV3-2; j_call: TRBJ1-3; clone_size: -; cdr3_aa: CASSQKTDGNTIYF
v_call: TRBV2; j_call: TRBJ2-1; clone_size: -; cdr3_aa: CASSRGLAGADEQFF
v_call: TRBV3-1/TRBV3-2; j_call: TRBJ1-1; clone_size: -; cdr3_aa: CASRARQGSAAFF
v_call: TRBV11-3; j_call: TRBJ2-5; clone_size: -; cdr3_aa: CASSLGAGGLSNQETQYF
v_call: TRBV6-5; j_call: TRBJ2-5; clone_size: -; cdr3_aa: CASSYLHGIAQETQYF
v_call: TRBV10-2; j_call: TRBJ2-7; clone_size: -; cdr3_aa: CASSRGGGSYEQYF
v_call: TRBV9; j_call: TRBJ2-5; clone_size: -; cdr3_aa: CASSVGTTQETQYF
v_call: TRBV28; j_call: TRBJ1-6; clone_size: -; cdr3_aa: CASSLWLGQGFSPLHF
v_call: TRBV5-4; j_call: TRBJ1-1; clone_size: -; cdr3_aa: CAGAERGRYTEAFF
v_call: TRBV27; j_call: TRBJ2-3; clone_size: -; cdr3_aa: CASSIGGRGTDTQYF
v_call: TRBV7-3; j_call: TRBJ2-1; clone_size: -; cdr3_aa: CASSPGTGSNEQFF
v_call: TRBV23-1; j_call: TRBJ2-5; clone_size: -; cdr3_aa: CASSQSGYRGVQTQYF
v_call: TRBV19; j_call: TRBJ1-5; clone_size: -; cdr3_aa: CASRLNRGRDQPQHF
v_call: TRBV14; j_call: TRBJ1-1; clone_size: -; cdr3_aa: CASSQDTGGEAFF
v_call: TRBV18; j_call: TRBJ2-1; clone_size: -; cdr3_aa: CASSPTSVNYNEQFF
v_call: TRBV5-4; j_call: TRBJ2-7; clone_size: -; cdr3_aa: CASSLGLQGKRGEQYF